Following are 18 T cell receptor beta chains from one sample sequenced in a study of T-cell reconstitution after alpha-beta-depleted transplantation in children. Construction of the TCRbeta library involved unique molecular identifiers. TCRdb reprocessed the PCR reads via MiXCR and lists one record per CDR3 protein. The data show 200,000 to 250,000 distinct CDR3 sequences, more than 10% seen once. Sequenced here: PBMCs from the stem cell graft donor, sampled from the stem cell graft. Every receptor here comes from a human donor who donated a stem cell graft to a child with acute lymphoblastic leukemia.

This clonotype was seen just once. This chain links TRBV7-2 with TRBJ2-5; TRBD2 might be the D (6 bases). This CDR3 spans 15 amino acids. The V end lost 5 bases, the J end lost 4 bases, and 17 bases lay between the germline ends. Germline V gene data show CDR1 as SGHTA and CDR2 as FQGNSA. CDR3 coding DNA: TGTGCCAGCAGCCTAAGGTTAGCGGCACCAGAGACCCAGTACTTC. Protein product: CASSLRLAAPETQYF.

This clonotype appeared many times. The chain uses TRBV24-1 and TRBJ2-1; 10 bases are shared with TRBD2. This CDR3 contains 15 residues. The germline CDR1 and CDR2 sequences are KGHDR and SFDVKD. Trimming took 2 bases from V and 8 from J; bases not matched to a gene: 5. CDR3 amino acids: CATSDSASGSDEQFF. CDR3 in DNA: TGTGCCACCAGTGATTCAGCTAGCGGGAGCGATGAGCAGTTCTTC.

This clonotype was counted ten times or more. The chain carries TRBV7-8 and TRBJ2-7, with D hard to call. CDR3 length: 12 residues. Germline V CDR1 and CDR2: SGHVS, FQNEAQ. V lost 1 base to trimming and J lost 3 bases, with 4 bases between them. The CDR3 reads CASSLDYYEQYF. Here the CDR3 DNA reads TGTGCCAGCAGCTTAGACTACTACGAGCAGTACTTC.

This clonotype was detected many times. This chain connects TRBV4-3 to TRBJ2-5; tentatively, D is TRBD2 (5 bases). The germline V and J ends were trimmed by 0 bases and 7 bases, with 15 bases remaining between them. Germline V gene sequence: CDR1 LGHNA, CDR2 YSLEER. The CDR3 runs to 15 residues. CDR3 sequence reads: CASSQDPRGLGTQYF. CDR3 DNA: TGCGCCAGCAGCCAAGATCCCCGCGGGCTAGGGACCCAGTACTTC.

In the case of this clonotype: This may arise from a read error, as a much more abundant clone is one base away. V usage is TRBV20-1 and J usage is TRBJ2-3; D remains unclear. Germline CDR1 DFQATT, CDR2 SNEGSKA (reference sequence). The CDR3 covers 10 residues. The CDR3 sequence: CSAPQDTHYF. CDR3 DNA: TGCAGTGCTCCTCAGGATACGCACTATTTT.

This clonotype came up many times. V gene TRBV5-1 combines with J gene TRBJ2-7; no clear D gene. The CDR3 is 13 residues long. The germline V gene has CDR1 SGHRS and CDR2 YFSETQ. V was shortened by 0 bases and J by 7 bases, with 11 bases between the two germline ends. The CDR3: CASSLERRSEQYF. Written as DNA, the CDR3 is TGCGCCAGCAGCTTGGAAAGAAGGTCGGAGCAGTACTTC.

In its sample, this clonotype was seen many times. The chain combines TRBV20-1 with TRBJ2-7; D may be TRBD1 or TRBD2 (5 bases each). CDR1 is DFQATT and CDR2 is SNEGSKA in the germline V gene (reference sequence). The CDR3 runs to 13 residues. In DNA form, the CDR3 reads TGCAGCGTCAGAGGGGCGACCTTCTACGAGCAGTACTTC. Amino acid sequence: CSVRGATFYEQYF.

This clonotype was recorded many times. The chain has TRBV20-1 and TRBJ2-1; 9 nucleotides line up with TRBD2. Germline loops: CDR1 DFQATT, CDR2 SNEGSKA (reference sequence). The V segment lost 3 bases and the J segment 7 bases; nucleotides outside the gene matches: 7. The CDR3 has 14 residues. CDR3 amino acids: CSARWTSVENEQFF. The CDR3 nucleotides are TGCAGTGCTAGGTGGACTAGCGTGGAGAATGAGCAGTTCTTC.

The rearrangement joins TRBV20-1 to TRBJ2-7; D could derive from TRBD1 or TRBD2 (5 bases each). V dropped 3 bases and J dropped 3 bases, with 15 bases sitting between them. This CDR3 has 14 residues. CDR1 DFQATT and CDR2 SNEGSKA come from the germline V gene (reference sequence). CDR3 nucleotide sequence: TGCAGTGCTAGTCAAGGACCGGGGCGCTACGAGCAGTACTTC. The encoded protein is CSASQGPGRYEQYF.

This clonotype has a count of ten or more. The chain employs TRBV4-3 and TRBJ1-4; 7 bases fit TRBD1. Trimming at V came to 4 bases and at J to 7 bases, leaving 9 bases not matched to a gene. This CDR3 region has 15 residues. The germline CDR1 and CDR2 sequences are LGHNA and YSLEER. The DNA for the CDR3 is TGCGCCAGCAGCCCAAGACAGGGCGCTCGTGAAAAACTGTTTTTT. Translation: CASSPRQGAREKLFF.

This clonotype was seen ten or more times. The rearrangement links TRBV20-1 to TRBJ2-6; D might be TRBD2 (6 bases). Germline CDR1 DFQATT, CDR2 SNEGSKA (reference sequence). CDR3 length: 15 residues. Deletions cut 3 bases from V and 0 bases from J, with 9 bases between. Here the CDR3 reads CSASRGDSGANVLTF. The CDR3 nucleotides are TGCAGTGCTAGCCGCGGGGACTCTGGGGCCAACGTCCTGACTTTC.

This clonotype was seen ten or more times. This chain joins TRBV5-1 and TRBJ1-1; 8 bases align to TRBD1. Germline trimming cut 5 bases from V and 7 bases from J; bases unmatched to any gene: 10. This CDR3 spans 14 amino acids. Germline V gene sequence: CDR1 SGHRS, CDR2 YFSETQ. Here the CDR3 DNA reads TGCGCCAGCAGTCCACTCGGACAGGGAGGTGAAGCTTTCTTT. This gives the protein CASSPLGQGGEAFF.

This clonotype was seen more than once but under ten times. The chain links TRBV15 to TRBJ1-3, with D possibly TRBD1 on 6 matching bases. CDR1 and CDR2 (germline): LNHNV, YYDKDF (reference sequence). The CDR3 loop spans 16 amino acids. Trimming removed 3 bases at V and 6 bases at J, with 18 bases between. CDR3 sequence reads: CATSRRDISLENTIYF. Here the CDR3 DNA reads TGTGCCACCAGCAGGCGGGACATCTCTCTGGAAAACACCATATATTTT. Filled out from reference TRBV15 and TRBJ1-3, the complete variable domain reads DAMVIQNPRYQVTQFGKPVTLSCSQTLNHNVMYWYQQKSSQAPKLLFHYYDKDFNNEADTPDNFQSRRPNTSFCFLDIRSPGLGDTAMYLCATSRRDISLENTIYFGEGSWLTVV.

This clonotype was counted at least ten times. The chain employs TRBV12-3 or TRBV12-4 and TRBJ1-5; maybe TRBD1 (5 bases). The CDR3 has 13 residues. Trimming cost V 5 bases and J 4 bases, with 9 bases left between them. The CDR3 region is CASSGGRNQPQHF. The CDR3 coding sequence is TGTGCCAGCAGTGGGGGGAGGAATCAGCCCCAGCATTTT.

This clonotype was detected many times. J is TRBJ1-5 and V is TRBV3-1; 8 bases are shared with TRBD1. Germline CDR1 is LGHDT and CDR2 is YNNKEL (reference sequence). V shed 0 bases and J 6 bases; nucleotides not matched to a gene: 10. The CDR3 contains 17 residues. In DNA, the CDR3 is TGTGCCAGCAGCCAAGATTTCCCAACAGGGGGAGGTCAGCCCCAGCATTTT. As protein: CASSQDFPTGGGQPQHF.

At least ten counts were recorded for this clonotype. J is TRBJ2-5 and V is TRBV5-1; perhaps TRBD2 as D (6 bases). Trimming took off 6 bases at V and 4 bases at J, with 16 bases between the two ends. The CDR3 consists of 14 residues. CDR1 is SGHRS, CDR2 YFSETQ, per germline. This CDR3 reads CASKTTSRGETQYF. For the CDR3, the DNA is TGCGCCAGCAAAACTACATCGCGGGGAGAGACCCAGTACTTC.

This clonotype was seen many times. The chain links TRBV5-5 to TRBJ2-2; the D gene could be TRBD1 or TRBD2 (5 bases each). Trimming took 5 bases from V and 6 from J, leaving 17 bases between them. CDR1 SGHKS and CDR2 YYEKEE come from the germline V gene (reference sequence). This CDR3 has 15 amino acids. CDR3 sequence (DNA): TGTGCCAGCAGTTTTGGGGGATTCGCCCCCGGGGAGCTGTTTTTT. This sequence encodes CASSFGGFAPGELFF.

The sample holds many counts of this clonotype. V is TRBV3-1 and J is TRBJ1-1, with D uncertain. From germline, CDR1 is LGHDT and CDR2 YNNKEL (reference sequence). Trimming took off 0 bases at V and 0 bases at J, with 5 bases between the two ends. The CDR3 spans 14 residues. The CDR3 DNA sequence: TGTGCCAGCAGCCAAGATCTAATGAACACTGAAGCTTTCTTT. It codes for CASSQDLMNTEAFF.